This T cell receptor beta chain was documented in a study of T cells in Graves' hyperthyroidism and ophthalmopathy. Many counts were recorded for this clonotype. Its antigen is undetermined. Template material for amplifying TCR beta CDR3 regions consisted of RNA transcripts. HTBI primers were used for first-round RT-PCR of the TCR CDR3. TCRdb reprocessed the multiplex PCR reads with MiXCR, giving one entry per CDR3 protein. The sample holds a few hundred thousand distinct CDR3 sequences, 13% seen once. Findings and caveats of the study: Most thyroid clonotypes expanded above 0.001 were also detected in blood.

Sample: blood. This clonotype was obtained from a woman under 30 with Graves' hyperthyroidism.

In DNA, the CDR3 is TGTGCCAGCAGCGACAGGGGTAGAGAGCCCCAGCATTTT. Its protein product is CASSDRGREPQHF. The V call is TRBV6-2 or TRBV6-3, the J call TRBJ1-5, with 8 bases fitting TRBD1. CDR3 length equals 13 residues. V lost 6 bases, J lost 8 bases, and 6 bases stayed unmatched. CDR1 is MNHEY, CDR2 SVGEGT, per germline.